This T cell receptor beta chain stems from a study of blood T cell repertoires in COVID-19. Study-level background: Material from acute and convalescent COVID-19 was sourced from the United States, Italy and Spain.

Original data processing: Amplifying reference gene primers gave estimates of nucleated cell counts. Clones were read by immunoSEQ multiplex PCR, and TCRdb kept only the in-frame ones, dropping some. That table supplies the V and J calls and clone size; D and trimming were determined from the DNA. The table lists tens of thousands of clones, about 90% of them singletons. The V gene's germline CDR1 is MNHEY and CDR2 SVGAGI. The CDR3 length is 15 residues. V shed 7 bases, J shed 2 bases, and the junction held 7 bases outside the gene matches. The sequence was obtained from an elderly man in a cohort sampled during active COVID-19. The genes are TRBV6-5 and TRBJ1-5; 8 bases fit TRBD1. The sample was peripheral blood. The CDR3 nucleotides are TGTGCCAGCAACCAACCGGGACAGGGCAATCAGCCCCAGCATTTT. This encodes CASNQPGQGNQPQHF.